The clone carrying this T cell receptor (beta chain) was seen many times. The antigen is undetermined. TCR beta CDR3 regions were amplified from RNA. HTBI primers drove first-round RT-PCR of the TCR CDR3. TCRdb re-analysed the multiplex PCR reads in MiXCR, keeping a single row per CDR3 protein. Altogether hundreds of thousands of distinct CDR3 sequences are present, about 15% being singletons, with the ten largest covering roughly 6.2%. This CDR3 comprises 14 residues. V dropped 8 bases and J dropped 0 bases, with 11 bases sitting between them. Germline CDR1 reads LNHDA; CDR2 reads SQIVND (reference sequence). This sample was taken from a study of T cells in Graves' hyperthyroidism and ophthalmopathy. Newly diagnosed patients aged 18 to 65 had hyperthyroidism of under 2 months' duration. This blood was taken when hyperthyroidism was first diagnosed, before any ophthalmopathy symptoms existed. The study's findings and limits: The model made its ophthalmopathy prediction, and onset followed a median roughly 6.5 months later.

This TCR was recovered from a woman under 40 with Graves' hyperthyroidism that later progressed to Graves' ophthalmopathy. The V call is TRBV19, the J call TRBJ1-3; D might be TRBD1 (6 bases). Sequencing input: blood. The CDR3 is CASRQVVSGNTIYF. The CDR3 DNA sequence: TGTGCCAGTCGACAGGTGGTCTCTGGAAACACCATATATTTT.